Presented here are 29 T cell receptor beta chains from one specimen sequenced in a study of identical twins' blood T cells (dated by TCRdb to the early 2010s). The protocol used for the library was 5' RACE. The listed sequencing device is Illumina Genome Analyzer IIx. TCRdb ran its own pipeline on the public reads, namely fastp trimming at Q25 and MiXCR clone calling, and kept in-frame beta chains. Every distinct CDR3 protein forms one entry, paired with its most common genes and DNA. Within this sample are a few hundred thousand distinct CDR3 sequences, with over 25% of them counted one time only. Around 5.6% of the sample is in the top ten clones. Sequenced material: PBMCs. These receptors all stem from a woman aged 18 to 49 in good health.

The chain uses TRBV10-3 and TRBJ2-1; D is perhaps TRBD1 (6 bases). V lost 4 bases and J lost 7, with 14 bases in between. The CDR3 runs to 14 residues. Germline V gene sequence: CDR1 ENHRY, CDR2 SYGVKD. CDR3 DNA sequence: TGTGCCATCAGTGCAGGGGTAGGAAGGAATGAGCAGTTCTTC. Translation gives CAISAGVGRNEQFF.

This clonotype has ten or more counts. The chain couples TRBV20-1 to TRBJ1-2; D might be TRBD1 (5 bases). The CDR3 extends over 13 amino acids. Germline V gives CDR1 DFQATT, CDR2 SNEGSKA (reference sequence). V was trimmed by 1 base and J by 8 bases, leaving 14 bases between them. The CDR3 region has the DNA TGCAGTGCTAGAGGCTGGCAGGGTGTAGGCTACACCTTC. Translating it yields CSARGWQGVGYTF.

This clonotype was counted between two and nine times. The genes are TRBV28 and TRBJ2-3; D is possibly TRBD1 or TRBD2 (5 bases each). V dropped 5 bases and J dropped 6 bases, with 21 bases sitting between them. Per the germline V gene, CDR1 is MDHEN and CDR2 is SYDVKM. This CDR3 contains 16 residues. CDR3 DNA sequence: TGTGCCAGCAGTCCCCGGGGCGAGGTGGATCGGGATACGCAGTATTTT. It translates to CASSPRGEVDRDTQYF.

The chain joins TRBV20-1 to TRBJ1-1, with D possibly TRBD1 on 6 matching bases. Germline V gene sequence: CDR1 DFQATT, CDR2 SNEGSKA (reference sequence). The CDR3 totals 12 residues. The V gene lost 3 bases and the J gene lost 6 bases, with 11 bases spanning the gap. The CDR3: CSARRGTSEAFF. As DNA, the CDR3 is TGCAGTGCTAGGAGGGGGACCTCTGAAGCTTTCTTT.

This clonotype has more than one count but fewer than ten. The gene calls are TRBV5-1 and TRBJ2-3; D not certain. Germline-derived CDR1 and CDR2 are SGHRS and YFSETQ. The CDR3 runs to 12 residues. Trimming shortened V by 2 bases and J by 5 bases, and 6 bases separated the two germline ends. The CDR3 region has the DNA TGCGCCAGCAGCTTTAGCCGAGATACGCAGTATTTT. Protein: CASSFSRDTQYF.

The chain employs TRBV18 and TRBJ1-2; TRBD1 agrees at 7 bases. The length of the CDR3 is 15 residues. V shed 6 bases and J 5 bases; nucleotides not matched to a gene: 12. Germline CDR1 reads KGHSH; CDR2 reads LQKENI. The CDR3: CASSQGQGDSYGYTF. CDR3 coding DNA: TGTGCCAGCTCCCAAGGTCAGGGGGACTCTTATGGCTACACCTTC.

To note about this clonotype: Just one base apart from a much larger clone, this may be a read error. This chain connects TRBV6-6 to TRBJ1-5; D is ambiguous. Germline V gene data show CDR1 as MNHNY and CDR2 as SVGAGI (reference sequence). Deletions cut 6 bases from V and 10 bases from J, with 13 bases between. This CDR3 region has 12 residues. The CDR3 reads CASSPPGHPQHF. The CDR3 DNA is TGTGCCAGCAGCCCCCCAGGTCATCCCCAGCATTTT.

This clonotype has only a few counts. This chain joins TRBV6-2 or TRBV6-3 and TRBJ1-2; no clear D. The germline gives CDR1 MNHEY, CDR2 SVGEGT. V shed 3 bases and J shed 8 bases, with 16 bases lying between them. This CDR3 has 14 residues. The CDR3 coding sequence is TGTGCCAGCAGTTATGGCAGCTCATTCGGCGGCTACACCTTC. This translates into CASSYGSSFGGYTF.

The chain carries TRBV7-9 and TRBJ2-1; 10 bases are shared with TRBD2. In germline, CDR1 is SEHNR, CDR2 FQNEAQ (reference sequence). With 0 bases clipped from V and 8 bases from J, the junction kept 4 bases outside the gene matches. This CDR3 is built from 15 residues. The CDR3 nucleotides read TGTGCCAGCAGCTTAGCGCTAGCGGGAGCGCATGAGCAGTTCTTC. Its translation is CASSLALAGAHEQFF.

The chain couples TRBV7-9 to TRBJ1-1, with D possibly being TRBD1 (5 bases). This CDR3 is built from 13 residues. Germline CDR1 reads SEHNR; CDR2 reads FQNEAQ (reference sequence). With 8 bases removed from V and 5 bases from J, the gap between germline ends came to 15 bases. The CDR3 DNA reads TGTGCCAGCGGAAAGGGGAAACTAACTGAAGCTTTCTTT. It yields the protein CASGKGKLTEAFF.

The chain combines TRBV7-9 with TRBJ2-1, with 8 nucleotides matching TRBD1. This CDR3 spans 13 amino acids. V shed 5 bases, J shed 6 bases, and the junction held 3 bases outside the gene matches. The V gene's germline CDR1 is SEHNR and CDR2 FQNEAQ (reference sequence). The CDR3 region is CASSSTGGNEQFF. CDR3 sequence (DNA): TGTGCCAGCAGCAGTACAGGGGGCAATGAGCAGTTCTTC. The full variable domain, its missing parts supplied by reference TRBV7-9 and TRBJ2-1, is DTGVSQNPRHKITKRGQNVTFRCDPISEHNRLYWYRQTLGQGPEFLTYFQNEAQLEKSRLLSDRFSAERPKGSFSTLEIQRTEQGDSAMYLCASSSTGGNEQFFGPGTRLTVL.

The V gene is TRBV5-1, the J gene TRBJ1-1; possible D gene TRBD1, 5 bases. Germline V gene lookup returns CDR1 SGHRS and CDR2 YFSETQ. This CDR3 is built from 16 residues. Trimming took off 0 bases at V and 4 bases at J, with 16 bases between the two ends. The CDR3 region is CASSLEGQGPGTEAFF. CDR3 sequence (DNA): TGCGCCAGCAGCTTGGAGGGGCAGGGACCGGGCACTGAAGCTTTCTTT.

Regarding this clonotype: The germline gene is not matched at one end of the junction; a read error may be the cause. The chain uses TRBV12-3 or TRBV12-4 and TRBJ2-5, with 9 positions matching TRBD1. The CDR3 has 16 residues. In nucleotides, the CDR3 is TGTGCCAACAGTCCTTCTTCGGGACAGGGAAAAGAGACCCAGTACTTC. Translated: CANSPSSGQGKETQYF.

The J gene is TRBJ2-3, the V gene TRBV20-1, with 13 bases fitting TRBD2. V was clipped by 6 bases and J by 4 bases; unmatched bases: 7. CDR1 DFQATT and CDR2 SNEGSKA come from the germline V gene (reference sequence). The CDR3 length is 15 residues. The CDR3 is CSARVTSGRPDTQYF. CDR3 in DNA: TGCAGTGCCAGGGTGACTAGCGGGAGGCCAGATACGCAGTATTTT.

This clonotype was counted only a few times. CDR3: CASNSLPLGETQYF. For the CDR3, the DNA is TGTGCCAGCAACTCTTTACCCCTGGGTGAGACCCAGTACTTC. V is TRBV27 and J is TRBJ2-5, with unresolved D. Germline CDR1 is MNHEY and CDR2 is SMNVEV (reference sequence). The V gene lost 7 bases and the J gene lost 5 bases, with 17 bases spanning the gap. This CDR3 contains 14 residues.

This clonotype has more than one count but fewer than ten. The V gene is TRBV29-1, the J gene TRBJ1-1; D possibly corresponds to TRBD1 (5 bases). The ends were cut back, 7 bases at V and 11 bases at J, with 17 bases in the middle. Germline values: CDR1 SQVTM, CDR2 ANQGSEA. This CDR3 region has 11 residues. The CDR3: CSGLAGGTAFF. CDR3 bases: TGCAGCGGCCTCGCGGGGGGTACGGCTTTCTTT.

This clonotype was recorded a few times. This sequence joins TRBV5-1 and TRBJ2-1; D not resolved. V was trimmed by 4 bases and J by 6 bases, leaving 14 bases between them. Germline CDR1 SGHRS, CDR2 YFSETQ. The CDR3 is made up of 14 amino acids. The CDR3 nucleotides are TGCGCCAGCAGCCAACCGGGTTTACGCAATGAGCAGTTCTTC. As protein: CASSQPGLRNEQFF.

This clonotype came up a few times. CDR3 in DNA: TGCAGCGTTTCCCAGATCCAACCTCCCTACGAGCAGTACTTC. Protein product: CSVSQIQPPYEQYF. The J gene is TRBJ2-7, the V gene TRBV29-1; the D is unclear. The CDR3 is 14 residues long. Germline CDR1 and CDR2: SQVTM and ANQGSEA. The germline V and J ends were trimmed by 5 bases and 2 bases, with 16 bases remaining between them.

This clonotype was counted a few times. This chain uses TRBV6-2 or TRBV6-3 with TRBJ2-1, with TRBD2 as a possible D gene (5 bases). Per the germline V gene, CDR1 is MNHEY and CDR2 is SVGEGT. Deletions cut 1 base from V and 5 bases from J, with 12 bases between. The length of the CDR3 is 15 residues. The CDR3 sequence: CASSYWVSENNEQFF. In DNA, the CDR3 is TGTGCCAGCAGTTACTGGGTTAGCGAGAACAATGAGCAGTTCTTC.

This clonotype has a handful of counts. The rearrangement uses TRBV20-1 and TRBJ1-1; a weak D match, TRBD1 (5 bases). This CDR3 spans 14 amino acids. V lost 3 bases and J lost 8, with 19 bases in between. Per germline, CDR1 DFQATT and CDR2 SNEGSKA (reference sequence). CDR3 sequence: CSARSRGLLLEAFF. DNA for the CDR3: TGCAGTGCTAGGTCGAGGGGTCTTCTGCTGGAAGCTTTCTTT.

About this clonotype: One end of the junction varies from germline; a read error may be responsible. The chain uses TRBV3-1 and TRBJ2-3, with 7 nucleotides matching TRBD1. The CDR3 totals 15 residues. CDR1 and CDR2 from the germline V gene are LGHDT and YNNKEL (reference sequence). The CDR3 sequence: CARSQGTVGMNTQYF. Written as DNA, the CDR3 is TGTGCCCGCAGCCAAGGGACAGTGGGAATGAATACGCAGTATTTT.

This clonotype was found a few times. The V gene is TRBV19, the J gene TRBJ2-7; 8 nucleotides agree with TRBD2. The CDR3 runs 14 residues. J lost 6 bases, V lost 5 bases, and 9 bases had no gene match. Germline CDR1 is LNHDA and CDR2 is SQIVND (reference sequence). The CDR3 DNA follows: TGTGCCAGTAGTCCCCAAGCGGGAGAAACCGAGCAGTACTTC. This gives the protein CASSPQAGETEQYF.

A note on this clonotype: A much larger clone is a single base away; this may be a read error. This chain uses TRBV20-1 with TRBJ1-1; D remains ambiguous. Trimming took off 7 bases at V and 4 bases at J, with 19 bases between the two ends. CDR1 is DFQATT and CDR2 is SNEGSKA in the germline V gene (reference sequence). This CDR3 has 14 residues. CDR3 amino acids: CSVRMGTRTTEAFF. The CDR3 DNA reads as TGCAGTGTGCGGATGGGCACTCGGACCACTGAAGCTTTCTTT.

This clonotype was seen more than once but under ten times. The J gene is TRBJ2-4, the V gene TRBV11-2; D is unclear. The germline V gene has CDR1 SGHAT and CDR2 FQNNGV. The CDR3 extends over 15 amino acids. With 4 bases removed from V and 6 bases from J, the gap between germline ends came to 16 bases. CDR3 nucleotide sequence: TGTGCCAGCAGCTCCACGAAAGGGAAGGGAAACATTCAGTACTTC. This gives the protein CASSSTKGKGNIQYF.

This clonotype came up a few times. The chain has TRBV25-1 and TRBJ1-1; D unclear. There are 14 residues in the CDR3. Trimming stripped 11 bases from V and 1 base from J, with 17 bases between. The germline CDR1 and CDR2 sequences are MGHDK and SYGVNS. DNA for the CDR3: TGTGCCTCCAGTAAGGACGGGAAGAACACTGAAGCTTTCTTT. Encoded protein: CASSKDGKNTEAFF.

This clonotype has ten or more counts. This chain links TRBV10-3 with TRBJ2-5; tentative D call: TRBD1 (6 bases). The V gene's germline CDR1 is ENHRY and CDR2 SYGVKD. The CDR3 has 16 amino acids. V was clipped by 0 bases and J by 1 base, with 12 bases between them. The CDR3 loop is CAISESGGIGQETQYF. CDR3 sequence (DNA): TGTGCCATCAGTGAGTCTGGGGGCATCGGCCAAGAGACCCAGTACTTC.

This clonotype was seen once. The rearrangement uses TRBV11-2 and TRBJ1-2; TRBD1 is a possible D gene (5 bases). Trimming took off 4 bases at V and 5 bases at J, with 20 bases between the two ends. From germline, CDR1 is SGHAT and CDR2 FQNNGV. The CDR3 has 16 amino acids. The CDR3: CASSSYRQRNFYGYTF. The CDR3 nucleotides read TGTGCCAGCAGCTCATACCGACAGCGCAACTTTTATGGCTACACCTTC.

The chain combines TRBV9 with TRBJ1-5; 9 nucleotides agree with TRBD1. Germline CDR1 is SGDLS and CDR2 is YYNGEE. The ends lost 3 bases at V and 4 bases at J; junction bases unmatched: 5. CDR3 length: 15 residues. CDR3 sequence: CASSAGQGTNQPQHF. The DNA for the CDR3 is TGTGCCAGCAGCGCAGGACAGGGGACGAATCAGCCCCAGCATTTT.

The V and J genes are TRBV29-1 and TRBJ1-2, with D perhaps matching TRBD1 (5 bases). The CDR3 loop spans 13 amino acids. Germline V gene lookup returns CDR1 SQVTM and CDR2 ANQGSEA. V shed 0 bases and J shed 8 bases, with 13 bases lying between them. CDR3 loop: CSVEESLGVGYTF. Written as DNA, the CDR3 is TGCAGCGTTGAAGAAAGTTTAGGGGTCGGCTACACCTTC.